Given below is one T cell receptor beta chain in context. Cohort allocation depended upon clinical history that participants reported. Resolution of symptoms, clearance, or two negative PCRs was present in recovered Cohort 3 donors. These data belong to a study of blood T cell repertoires in COVID-19. Study background: COVID-19 samples collected from the United States, Italy and Spain covered acute and convalescent phases. T cells, B-cell-depleted T cells, or PBMCs supplied cDNA or gDNA.

V dropped 0 bases and J dropped 7; count of bases not matched to a gene: 19. The germline CDR1 and CDR2 sequences are SEHNR and FQNEAQ (reference sequence). CDR3 length: 19 amino acids. Libraries were prepared by immunoSEQ multiplex PCR; TCRdb keeps only in-frame clonotypes and omits some of them. The sample lists roughly 230,000 clones, roughly 80% occurring once. V usage is TRBV7-9 and J usage is TRBJ2-5; TRBD2 matches at 8 bases. The sequence was obtained from a man over 45 who had recovered from COVID-19. The specimen was PBMCs or T cells enriched from blood (not recorded which). The CDR3 loop reads CASSLAGVVTRGGFGTQYF. The CDR3 DNA sequence: TGTGCCAGCAGCTTAGCCGGGGTCGTCACACGCGGGGGGTTCGGGACCCAGTACTTC.